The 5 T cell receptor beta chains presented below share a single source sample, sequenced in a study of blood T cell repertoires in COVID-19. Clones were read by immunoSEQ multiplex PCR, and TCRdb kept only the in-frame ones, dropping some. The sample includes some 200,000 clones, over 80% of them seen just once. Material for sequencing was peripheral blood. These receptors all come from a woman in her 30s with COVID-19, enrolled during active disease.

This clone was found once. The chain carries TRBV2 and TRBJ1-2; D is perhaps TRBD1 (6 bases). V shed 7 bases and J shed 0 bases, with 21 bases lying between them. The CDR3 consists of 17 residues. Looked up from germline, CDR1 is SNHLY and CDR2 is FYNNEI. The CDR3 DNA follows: TGTGCCAGCACCGAAGAAATAGGACAGCGATCTAACTATGGCTACACCTTC. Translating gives CASTEEIGQRSNYGYTF.

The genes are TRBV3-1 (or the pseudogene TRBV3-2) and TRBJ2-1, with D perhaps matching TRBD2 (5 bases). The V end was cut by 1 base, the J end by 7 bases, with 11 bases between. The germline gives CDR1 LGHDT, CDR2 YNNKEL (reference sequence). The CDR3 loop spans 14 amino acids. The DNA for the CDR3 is TGTGCCAGCAGCCAAGTAGAGGGTAATAATGAGCAGTTCTTC. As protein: CASSQVEGNNEQFF.

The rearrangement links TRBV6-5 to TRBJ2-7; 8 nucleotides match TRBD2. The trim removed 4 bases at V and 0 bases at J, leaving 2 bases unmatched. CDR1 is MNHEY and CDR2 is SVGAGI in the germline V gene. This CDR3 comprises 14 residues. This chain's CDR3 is CASSSSGSSYEQYF. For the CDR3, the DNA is TGTGCCAGCAGTTCCAGCGGGAGCTCCTACGAGCAGTACTTC.

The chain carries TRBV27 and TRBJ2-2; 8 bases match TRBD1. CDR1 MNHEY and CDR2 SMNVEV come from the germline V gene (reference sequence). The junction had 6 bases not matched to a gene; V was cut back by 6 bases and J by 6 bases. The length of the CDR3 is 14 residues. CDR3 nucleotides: TGTGCCAGCAGGCAGGGGGCGCGCGCCGGGGAGCTGTTTTTT. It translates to CASRQGARAGELFF.

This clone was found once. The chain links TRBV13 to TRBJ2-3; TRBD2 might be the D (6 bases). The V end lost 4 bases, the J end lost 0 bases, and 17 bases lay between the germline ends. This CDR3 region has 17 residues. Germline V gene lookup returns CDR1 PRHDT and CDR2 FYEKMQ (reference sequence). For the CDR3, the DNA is TGTGCCAGCAGCTCCGGGACTTTTTTTACTAGCACAGATACGCAGTATTTT. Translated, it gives CASSSGTFFTSTDTQYF.